This is a list of T cell receptor beta chains from one sample in a study of T cell responses to AZD1222 COVID-19 vaccine. This table comes from immunoSEQ multiplex PCR, and its TCRdb copy is limited to in-frame clones, with some not included. Seen here are about 120,000 clones, about 85% observed once, and the top ten hold approximately 2.6%. The sequencing here drew on peripheral blood, taken 28 days after the second AZD1222 dose. The origin of the receptors is an adult who received the AZD1222 COVID-19 vaccine. Each CDR3 is given with its conserved first and last residue. A D gene is named only where the DNA matches it firmly. Size values are once, few and many counts, or a class for expanded clones, and some rows have none.

cdr3_aa cdr3_nt j_call v_call clone_size d_call
CASSLGVSGGYGYTF TGTGCCAGCAGCTTAGGGGTCTCGGGGGGCTATGGCTACACCTTC TRBJ1-2 TRBV7-2 . .
CASSFAPGQTDTQYF TGCGCCAGCAGCTTCGCTCCGGGGCAAACAGATACGCAGTATTTT TRBJ2-3 TRBV5-1 . .
CSATGTANTEAFF TGCAGCGCCACTGGGACAGCGAACACTGAAGCTTTCTTT TRBJ1-1 TRBV29-1 . TRBD1
CASTSPGTGVRIYGYTF TGTGCCAGCACTTCCCCCGGGACAGGGGTGAGGATCTATGGCTACACCTTC TRBJ1-2 TRBV28 . TRBD1
CASSTQQNTGELFF TGTGCCAGCAGCACACAGCAGAACACCGGGGAGCTGTTTTTT TRBJ2-2 TRBV7-3 few .
CATSREEDVLDEKLFF TGTGCCACCAGCAGAGAAGAGGACGTATTGGATGAAAAACTGTTTTTT TRBJ1-4 TRBV15 . .
CASSHRRGENTEAFF TGTGCCAGCAGCCATAGGAGGGGTGAGAACACTGAAGCTTTCTTT TRBJ1-1 TRBV14 . .
CASSQPSGGAETQYF TGTGCCAGCAGCCAACCGAGCGGGGGGGCGGAGACCCAGTACTTC TRBJ2-5 TRBV5-6 . TRBD2
CAWGWNGEKLFF TGTGCCTGGGGGTGGAATGGAGAAAAACTGTTTTTT TRBJ1-4 TRBV30 . .
CASSLGSLRPQHF TGTGCCAGCAGTTTAGGCAGCCTCCGGCCCCAGCATTTT TRBJ1-5 TRBV27 . .
CASSFNTDYGYTF TGCGCCAGCAGCTTTAACACCGACTATGGCTACACCTTC TRBJ1-2 TRBV5-1 . .
CSVESAGKETQYF TGCAGCGTTGAATCAGCAGGGAAAGAGACCCAGTACTTC TRBJ2-5 TRBV29-1 . .
CASSHGQGTEAFF TGTGCCAGCAGCCACGGACAGGGGACTGAAGCTTTCTTT TRBJ1-1 TRBV5-6 few TRBD1
CASGTGGRPQHF TGTGCCAGCGGAACAGGGGGGCGGCCCCAGCATTTT TRBJ1-5 TRBV6-5 . TRBD1
CASSLSRGSGNTIYF TGTGCCAGCAGCTTATCCCGCGGCTCTGGAAACACCATATATTTT TRBJ1-3 TRBV7-2 . .
CASSLVSPNQPQHF TGTGCCAGCAGTTTAGTCTCACCTAATCAGCCCCAGCATTTT TRBJ1-5 TRBV28 . .
CASSTRTSGYTF TGTGCCAGCAGTACAAGGACTTCTGGCTACACCTTC TRBJ1-2 TRBV6-5 . .
CASSKAPSRTRWSTDTQYF TGTGCCAGCAGCAAAGCGCCTTCCCGGACTAGATGGAGCACAGATACGCAGTATTTT TRBJ2-3 TRBV21-1 few .
CASSLVEGGGYEKLFF TGTGCCAGCAGCTTAGTTGAGGGGGGAGGGTATGAAAAACTGTTTTTT TRBJ1-4 TRBV7-8 . .
CASSLRGTDTQYF TGTGCCAGCTCACTCCGAGGCACAGATACGCAGTATTTT TRBJ2-3 TRBV18 . .
CASSVRRQRTGELFF TGTGCCAGCAGCGTACGTAGACAGAGGACCGGGGAGCTGTTTTTT TRBJ2-2 TRBV5-6 . .
CASSEAGTYEQYF TGTGCCAGCAGTGAAGCGGGGACCTACGAGCAGTACTTC TRBJ2-7 TRBV25-1 many .
CASSALQGNTIYF TGTGCCAGCAGCGCCCTCCAGGGAAACACCATATATTTT TRBJ1-3 TRBV9 once .
CASSILSRAGTDTQYF TGTGCCAGCAGCATTCTCTCAAGGGCAGGTACAGATACGCAGTATTTT TRBJ2-3 TRBV7-2 once .
CASSDYRPSGNTIYF TGTGCCAGCAGTGATTACAGACCTTCAGGAAACACCATATATTTT TRBJ1-3 TRBV2 . .
CASSTGLAGGTETQYF TGTGCCAGCAGCACTGGACTAGCGGGGGGCACCGAGACCCAGTACTTC TRBJ2-5 TRBV9 . TRBD2
CASSLDRGGTSEAFF TGTGCCAGCAGCCTCGACAGGGGGGGGACGTCTGAAGCTTTCTTT TRBJ1-1 TRBV6-5 . TRBD1
CASSLGLQDYEQYF TGTGCCAGCAGCTTAGGCCTGCAGGACTACGAGCAGTACTTC TRBJ2-7 TRBV11-3 . .
CASSQPGTSASDTQYF TGTGCCAGCAGCCAACCCGGGACTAGCGCCTCAGATACGCAGTATTTT TRBJ2-3 TRBV3-1/TRBV3-2 . TRBD2
CASSRDTGELFF TGTGCCAGCTCAAGGGACACCGGGGAGCTGTTTTTT TRBJ2-2 TRBV18 . .
CASSLGGRSYEQYF TGTGCCAGCAGTTTAGGAGGCAGATCCTACGAGCAGTACTTC TRBJ2-7 TRBV28 . .
CASSSTGTQYF TGTGCCAGCAGCTCAACTGGTACGCAGTATTTT TRBJ2-3 TRBV5-4 once .
CSVGLAGVNEQFF TGCAGCGTTGGACTAGCGGGGGTCAATGAGCAGTTCTTC TRBJ2-1 TRBV29-1 . TRBD2
CASSVGQNNSPLHF TGTGCCAGCAGCGTGGGACAGAATAATTCACCCCTCCACTTT TRBJ1-6 TRBV3-1/TRBV3-2 . TRBD1
CASSSPQTPSDEQYF TGTGCCAGCAGCTCGCCCCAGACCCCTTCCGACGAGCAGTACTTC TRBJ2-7 TRBV11-1 . .
CASRSMNTEAFF TGTGCCAGCAGGTCTATGAACACTGAAGCTTTCTTT TRBJ1-1 TRBV28 . .
CASSSGSSGNTIYF TGCGCCAGCAGTTCGGGGAGCTCTGGAAACACCATATATTTT TRBJ1-3 TRBV5-1 . .
CASSSSDYGYTF TGTGCCAGCAGCTCATCTGACTATGGCTACACCTTC TRBJ1-2 TRBV7-9 once .
CASSQAQGNYGYTF TGTGCCAGCAGCCAAGCGCAGGGTAACTATGGCTACACCTTC TRBJ1-2 TRBV4-2 . .
CASSPRRGDPGMDTQYF TGTGCCAGCAGCCCGCGTCGGGGGGACCCGGGGATGGATACGCAGTATTTT TRBJ2-3 TRBV3-1/TRBV3-2 . TRBD2
CASSQFISGGNEKLFF TGTGCCAGCAGCCAGTTCATTTCGGGCGGTAATGAAAAACTGTTTTTT TRBJ1-4 TRBV3-1/TRBV3-2 once .
CSVLRSSYNEQFF TGCAGCGTTTTGAGGAGCTCCTACAATGAGCAGTTCTTC TRBJ2-1 TRBV29-1 once .
CASSPHRGRIYEQYF TGTGCCAGCAGTCCCCACAGGGGGCGAATCTACGAGCAGTACTTC TRBJ2-7 TRBV25-1 once TRBD1
CASSQDRGSNQPQHF TGTGCCAGCAGCCAAGATCGCGGGAGCAATCAGCCCCAGCATTTT TRBJ1-5 TRBV4-2 . .
CASSLVSEKLFF TGTGCCAGCAGCTTAGTCTCTGAAAAACTGTTTTTT TRBJ1-4 TRBV7-2 . .